This TCR beta chain is from a study of siplizumab effects on memory and regulatory T cells. Around 10^5 TCR templates underwent assay in every sample. Sequencing used immunoSEQ multiplex PCR; TCRdb keeps in-frame clones, though not all of them. There are about 100,000 clones in the sample; 92% occur only once, and about 0.7% lies in the top ten. Remarks on this clone: Its antigen is unidentified.

Notes on the study in general: There was no confirmation of the suppressive function of proliferating Tregs from siplizumab cultures. The drug siplizumab significantly decreased the alloreactive sequences that could be traced to unstimulated CD4+ memory cells. Of the alloreactive clones, only a minor fraction mapped to unstimulated subsets.

Deletions cut 3 bases from V and 0 bases from J, with 9 bases between. The CDR3 has 15 amino acids. Germline V lookup: CDR1 KGHSH, CDR2 LQKENI. This chain links TRBV18 with TRBJ1-3; D might be TRBD1 (6 bases). Material: Tregs sorted from blood. The clonotype was recovered from a human donor in good health. The chain's CDR3 is CASSPGQNSGNTIYF. CDR3 nucleotides: TGTGCCAGCTCACCTGGACAGAACTCTGGAAACACCATATATTTT.